This entry concerns a single TCR beta chain. Method: immunoSEQ multiplex PCR; TCRdb's copy keeps in-frame clones and lacks some. The repertoire holds 250,000 to 300,000 clones, with approximately 86% as singletons. The sample comes from a study of blood T cell repertoires in COVID-19. The TCR comes from a woman in her seventies with COVID-19, enrolled during active disease. The sample consisted of peripheral blood.

The CDR3, as DNA: TGTGCCAGCAGTCGAGGCAACAGGGGTGAGAACTATGGCTACACCTTC. This translates into CASSRGNRGENYGYTF. J is TRBJ1-2 and V is TRBV3-1 (or the pseudogene TRBV3-2), with 7 nucleotides matching TRBD1. The V gene end was trimmed by 6 bases and the J gene end by 2 bases; junction bases not matched to a gene: 12. Germline-derived CDR1 and CDR2 are LGHDT and YNNKEL (reference sequence). The CDR3 spans 16 residues.